This T cell receptor (beta chain) comes out of a study of cytomegalovirus exposure and HLA in healthy donors. Study observations and caveats: Later findings reportedly placed an Asian-associated ancestry cluster below the approximately 650-donor mean for N-insertions. The authors later linked a missense DCLRE1C variant to TCR beta V- and J-gene trimming.

About this clone itself: Its antigen is undetermined.

PCR involved 60 Vbeta and 13 Jbeta primers. The table came from immunoSEQ multiplex PCR; TCRdb's copy has only in-frame clones and leaves some out. Of some 90,000 clones in the sample, nearly 80% were seen once. Sequencing used PBMCs. This receptor was identified in a woman in her forties in good health and CMV-seronegative.

The CDR3 loop reads CASSSARWGENTEAFF. CDR3 nucleotide sequence: TGTGCCAGCAGCTCCGCCCGTTGGGGCGAGAACACTGAAGCTTTCTTT. The rearrangement joins TRBV13 to TRBJ1-1; tentatively, D is TRBD1 (5 bases). Germline CDR1 is PRHDT and CDR2 is FYEKMQ (reference sequence). The CDR3 is made up of 16 amino acids. Deletions cut 4 bases from V and 1 base from J, with 16 bases between.